The clone carrying this T cell receptor (beta chain) showed up just once. The target antigen is unknown. These data belong to a study of cytomegalovirus exposure and HLA in healthy donors. The study, taken as a whole, reports: It was reportedly the case that the classifier diagnosed cytomegalovirus status with high specificity and sensitivity.

V lost 0 bases, J lost 8 bases, and 17 bases lay in between. CDR3 length: 15 residues. CDR1 is SGHRS, CDR2 YFSETQ, per germline. The PCR was carried out with 60 Vbeta primers and 13 Jbeta primers. TCRdb keeps only in-frame clones here, not all; method: immunoSEQ multiplex PCR. In the table there are about 140,000 clones, 72% of which are singletons. V is TRBV5-1 and J is TRBJ1-1, with D maybe TRBD1 (5 bases). The receptor comes from a man aged 40-49 years in good health and CMV-seronegative. The sequencing sample was made of PBMCs. As DNA, the CDR3 is TGCGCCAGCAGCTTGGTATCCAGGACAAACGTAGAAGCTTTCTTT. It codes for CASSLVSRTNVEAFF. The whole variable domain, remainder taken from reference TRBV5-1 and TRBJ1-1, is KAGVTQTPRYLIKTRGQQVTLSCSPISGHRSVSWYQQTPGQGLQFLFEYFSETQRNKGNFPGRFSGRQFSNSRSEMNVSTLELGDSALYLCASSLVSRTNVEAFFGQGTRLTVV.